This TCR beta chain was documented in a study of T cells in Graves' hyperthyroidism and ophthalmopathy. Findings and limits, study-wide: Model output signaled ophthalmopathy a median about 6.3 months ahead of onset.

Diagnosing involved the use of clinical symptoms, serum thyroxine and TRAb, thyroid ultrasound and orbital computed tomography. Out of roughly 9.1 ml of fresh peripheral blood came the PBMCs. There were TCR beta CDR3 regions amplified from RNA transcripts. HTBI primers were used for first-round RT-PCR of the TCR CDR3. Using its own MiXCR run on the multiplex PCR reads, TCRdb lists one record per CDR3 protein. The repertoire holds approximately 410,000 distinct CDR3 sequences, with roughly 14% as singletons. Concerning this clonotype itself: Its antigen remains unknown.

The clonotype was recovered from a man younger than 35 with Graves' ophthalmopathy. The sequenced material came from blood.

The CDR3 DNA follows: TGTGCCAGCAGTTTAGGAGGGGGCCGGTATGAGCAGTTCTTC. Protein product: CASSLGGGRYEQFF. The V and J genes are TRBV27 and TRBJ2-1, with TRBD1 as a possible D gene (7 bases). V was clipped by 2 bases and J by 8 bases, with 13 bases between them. The CDR3 totals 14 residues. Germline CDR1 and CDR2: MNHEY and SMNVEV (reference sequence).